The TCR beta chain described here comes from a study of T-cell memory formation after mild COVID-19. Findings and caveats of the study: A second wave of clones peaked on day 37, and their SARS-CoV-2 specificity went unconfirmed. CM and EM subsets held most contracting CD4+ clones; EMRA held CD8+ ones. Contracting clones, day 15 to 85, had balanced CD4/CD8, and later expanders favored CD4+.

As concerns this clonotype: What it binds is not known.

The V segment lost 6 bases and the J segment 10 bases; nucleotides outside the gene matches: 6. Looked up from germline, CDR1 is MNHEY and CDR2 is SMNVEV (reference sequence). The CDR3 runs 13 residues. TCRdb called the 5' RACE reads again in MiXCR, with one record for every CDR3 protein. The sample shows a few hundred thousand distinct CDR3 sequences, 15% to 20% of them seen only once. V usage is TRBV27 and J usage is TRBJ1-6, with TRBD1 matching over 7 bases. The receptor was derived from a man aged 18 to 29 who had mild COVID-19 (a few samples of this study predate the infection). Cell type and time point are not known. The sequencing sample was made of PBMCs or a T cell subset sorted from them (not recorded which). The CDR3: CASRGTGVSPLHF. CDR3 in DNA: TGTGCCAGCAGGGGAACAGGGGTCTCACCCCTCCACTTT.